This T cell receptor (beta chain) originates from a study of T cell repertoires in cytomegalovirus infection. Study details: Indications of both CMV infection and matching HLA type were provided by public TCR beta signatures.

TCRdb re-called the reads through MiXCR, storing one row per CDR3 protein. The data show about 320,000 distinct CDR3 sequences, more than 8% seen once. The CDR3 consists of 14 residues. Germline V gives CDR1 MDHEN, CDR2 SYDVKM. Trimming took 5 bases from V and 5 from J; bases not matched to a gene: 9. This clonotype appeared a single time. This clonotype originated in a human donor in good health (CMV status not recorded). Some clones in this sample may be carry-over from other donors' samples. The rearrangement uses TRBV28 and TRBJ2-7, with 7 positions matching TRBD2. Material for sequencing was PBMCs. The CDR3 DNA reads TGTGCCAGCAGTCCCCGGACTAGATGGGACGAGCAGTACTTC. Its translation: CASSPRTRWDEQYF.